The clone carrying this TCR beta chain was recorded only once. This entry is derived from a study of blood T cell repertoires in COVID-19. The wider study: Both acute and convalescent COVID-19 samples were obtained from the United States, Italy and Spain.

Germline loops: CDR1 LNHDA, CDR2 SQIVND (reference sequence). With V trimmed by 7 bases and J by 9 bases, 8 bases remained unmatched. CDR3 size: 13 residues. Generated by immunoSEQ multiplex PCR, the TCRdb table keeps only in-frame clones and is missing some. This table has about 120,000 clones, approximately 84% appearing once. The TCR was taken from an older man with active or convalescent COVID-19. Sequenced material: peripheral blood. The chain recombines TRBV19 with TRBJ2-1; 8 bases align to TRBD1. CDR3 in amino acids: CASKEQGVGEQFF. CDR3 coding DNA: TGTGCCAGTAAGGAACAGGGGGTAGGTGAGCAGTTCTTC. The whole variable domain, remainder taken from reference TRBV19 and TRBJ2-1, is DGGITQSPKYLFRKEGQNVTLSCEQNLNHDAMYWYRQDPGQGLRLIYYSQIVNDFQKGDIAEGYSVSREKKESFPLTVTSAQKNPTAFYLCASKEQGVGEQFFGPGTRLTVL.